Listed here is a single T cell receptor (beta chain). The data were taken from a study of blood T cell repertoires in COVID-19. Study background: Donors in the United States, Italy and Spain gave samples during acute or convalescent COVID-19. T cells, B-cell-depleted T cells, or PBMCs provided the cDNA or gDNA that served as material.

The germline V gene has CDR1 SGDLS and CDR2 YYNGEE. This CDR3 has 14 residues. V was cut by 2 bases and J by 7 bases, with 16 bases left in between. In the original workflow: Reference gene primer amplification gave nucleated cell count estimates. Assay: immunoSEQ multiplex PCR; the TCRdb copy retains only in-frame clones and omits some. Clonal size and the V and J genes are those of that table, whereas D and trimming came from the DNA. In the table there are about 230,000 clones, about 79% of which are singletons. The material sequenced was peripheral blood. The clonotype was recovered from a man between 40 and 49 years old who had recovered from COVID-19. The J gene is TRBJ2-7, the V gene TRBV9; maybe TRBD1 (6 bases). The CDR3 region is CASSVGGHQAEQYF. The CDR3 DNA follows: TGTGCCAGCAGCGTTGGGGGACACCAAGCTGAGCAGTACTTC.